This T cell receptor beta chain comes out of a study of T cells in tuberculosis. As for the study in general: A South African cohort included IGRA-negative adolescents, latently infected IGRA-positive adolescents and adults with active tuberculosis. PBMC were archived before or within 7 days of starting treatment.

Assay used: immunoSEQ multiplex PCR; TCRdb lists only in-frame clones, some missing. The table shows roughly 34,000 clones, with around 86% occurring only once. This clone was observed a single time. Time point specified: new active TB diagnosis, blood taken before or within 7 days of starting treatment. Confirmation came from sputum smear and/or culture positivity for M. tuberculosis. Germline V gene sequence: CDR1 MNHEY, CDR2 SMNVEV (reference sequence). This CDR3 has 14 amino acids. V gave up 0 bases and J gave up 3 bases, with 9 bases separating them. The chain has TRBV27 and TRBJ2-7; D gene uncertain. This receptor was obtained from an adult with tuberculosis. The specimen was PBMCs, collected at tuberculosis diagnosis. Written as DNA, the CDR3 is TGTGCCAGCAGTTTATCTGGCGGCGGCTACGAGCAGTACTTC. This sequence encodes CASSLSGGGYEQYF.